These 2 T cell receptor beta chains share one sample of origin, sequenced in a study of T cell responses to AZD1222 COVID-19 vaccine. Data came from immunoSEQ multiplex PCR; TCRdb stores just in-frame clones and leaves some out. The sample comprises around 94,000 clones, approximately 91% of which are singletons, and roughly 21% rests with the top ten. The sequences come from peripheral blood, collected on day 0 of AZD1222 vaccination. The receptors derive from an adult in good health.

The chain employs TRBV9 and TRBJ2-2; D possibly corresponds to TRBD1 (7 bases). Germline V gives CDR1 SGDLS, CDR2 YYNGEE. Trimming stripped 4 bases from V and 2 bases from J, with 15 bases between. The CDR3 totals 16 residues. The CDR3 region is CASSFRQGGNTGELFF. The CDR3 nucleotides read TGTGCCAGCAGCTTCCGACAGGGAGGAAACACCGGGGAGCTGTTTTTT.

CDR3 protein: CASSSGTESSYEQYF. CDR3 DNA: TGTGCCAGCTCCTCTGGGACGGAAAGCTCCTACGAGCAGTACTTC. This chain joins TRBV18 and TRBJ2-7; perhaps D is TRBD1 or TRBD2 (5 bases each). Germline-derived CDR1 and CDR2 are KGHSH and LQKENI. The V end lost 6 bases, the J end lost 0 bases, and 15 bases lay between the germline ends. The CDR3 runs 15 residues.